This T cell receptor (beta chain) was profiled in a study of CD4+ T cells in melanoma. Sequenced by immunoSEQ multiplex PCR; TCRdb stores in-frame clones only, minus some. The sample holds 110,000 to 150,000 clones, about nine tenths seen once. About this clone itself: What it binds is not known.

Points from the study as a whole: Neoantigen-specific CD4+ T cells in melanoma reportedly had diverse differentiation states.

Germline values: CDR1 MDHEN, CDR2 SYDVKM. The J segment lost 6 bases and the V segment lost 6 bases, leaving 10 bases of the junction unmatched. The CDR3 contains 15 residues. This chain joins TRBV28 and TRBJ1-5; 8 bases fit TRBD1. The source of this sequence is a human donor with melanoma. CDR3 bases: TGTGCCAGCAGGACGCAGGGGGCGGGTCGTCAGCCCCAGCATTTT. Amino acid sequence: CASRTQGAGRQPQHF.